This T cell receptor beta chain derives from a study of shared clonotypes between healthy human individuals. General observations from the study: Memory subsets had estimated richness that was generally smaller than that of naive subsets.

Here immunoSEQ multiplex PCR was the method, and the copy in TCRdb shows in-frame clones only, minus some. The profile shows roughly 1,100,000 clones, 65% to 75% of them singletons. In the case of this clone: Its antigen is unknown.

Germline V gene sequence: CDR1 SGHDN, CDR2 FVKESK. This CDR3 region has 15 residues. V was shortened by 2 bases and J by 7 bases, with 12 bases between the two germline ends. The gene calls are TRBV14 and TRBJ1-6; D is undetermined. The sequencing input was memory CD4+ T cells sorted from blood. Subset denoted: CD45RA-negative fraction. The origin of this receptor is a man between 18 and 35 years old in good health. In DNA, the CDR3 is TGTGCCAGCAGCCAAATGCGGACTTTCAATTCACCCCTCCACTTT. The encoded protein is CASSQMRTFNSPLHF.